The rows below give T cell receptor beta chains drawn from one sample of a study of T-cell reconstitution after alpha-beta-depleted transplantation in children. TCRdb reprocessed the PCR reads via MiXCR and lists one record per CDR3 protein. The sample consists of about 350,000 distinct CDR3 sequences, about a sixth of them appearing once. The material was PBMCs, mostly from graft donor cells, obtained 360 days after TCRalphabeta/CD19-depleted stem cell transplant. The receptors shown here come from a male patient between 2 and 10 years old who had a stem cell transplant for acute lymphoblastic leukemia, so the T cells may come from the graft donor. Both conserved end residues are part of each CDR3. The D gene is left open where the match is weak. Part of the rows lack a size; the others show once, few, many or a class for expanded clones.

D	V	size	J	CDR3	DNA
TRBD1	TRBV2	few	TRBJ2-2	CATIDSRQGEVTGELFF	TGTGCCACCATAGACTCCAGACAGGGTGAGGTCACCGGGGAGCTGTTTTTT
-	TRBV5-1	few	TRBJ1-4	CASNKRGLFF	TGCGCCAGCAACAAACGGGGCCTTTTTTTT
-	TRBV12-3/TRBV12-4	-	TRBJ2-3	CASKFSFSTDTQYF	TGTGCCAGCAAATTCTCGTTTAGCACAGATACGCAGTATTTT
TRBD2	TRBV6-2/TRBV6-3	-	TRBJ2-7	CASSYPPSGMFYEQYF	TGTGCCAGCAGTTATCCTCCTAGCGGGATGTTCTACGAGCAGTACTTC
-	TRBV29-1	few	TRBJ2-7	CSVTLRGPRYEQYF	TGCAGCGTGACCCTCAGGGGACCCCGCTACGAGCAGTACTTC
-	TRBV4-2	-	TRBJ2-1	CASSQDWALVSEQFF	TGTGCCAGCAGCCAAGATTGGGCACTAGTTTCTGAGCAGTTCTTC
-	TRBV11-2	-	TRBJ1-6	CASSFRVMDSPLHF	TGTGCCAGCAGCTTCAGGGTTATGGATTCACCCCTCCACTTT
TRBD1	TRBV27	-	TRBJ1-1	CASLRDRGMTEAFF	TGTGCCAGCCTCCGGGACAGGGGAATGACTGAAGCTTTCTTT
-	TRBV7-8	few	TRBJ2-5	CASSSLGPGVRETQYF	TGTGCCAGCAGCTCCCTAGGACCTGGGGTTCGGGAGACCCAGTACTTC
-	TRBV30	-	TRBJ2-1	CAWIRGPYNEQFF	TGTGCCTGGATACGCGGCCCCTACAATGAGCAGTTCTTC
TRBD2	TRBV27	-	TRBJ2-1	CASSLSGGVLAGGDEQFF	TGTGCCAGCAGTTTATCGGGGGGGGTACTAGCGGGAGGGGACGAGCAGTTCTTC
-	TRBV6-1	once	TRBJ2-1	CASRRPGPIPYNEQFF	TGTGCCAGCAGACGACCTGGACCGATACCCTACAATGAGCAGTTCTTC
TRBD2	TRBV9	-	TRBJ2-5	CASSERLAGAGETQYF	TGTGCCAGCAGCGAGAGACTAGCGGGAGCCGGAGAGACCCAGTACTTC
TRBD1	TRBV29-1	few	TRBJ2-5	CSAYRGQETQYF	TGCAGCGCATACAGGGGGCAAGAGACCCAGTACTTC
TRBD1	TRBV4-1	-	TRBJ1-6	CASSQEGQGNSPLHF	TGCGCCAGCAGCCAAGAGGGACAGGGGAATTCACCCCTCCACTTT
TRBD2	TRBV28	few	TRBJ2-7	CASSLGAGGGPLPYEQYF	TGTGCCAGCAGTTTAGGGGCGGGAGGGGGTCCTCTCCCCTACGAGCAGTACTTC
-	TRBV5-1	many	TRBJ2-2	CASNTGIPAGELFF	TGCGCCAGCAACACGGGGATCCCCGCCGGGGAGCTGTTTTTT
TRBD2	TRBV4-1	few	TRBJ2-3	CASSQDVAGGFTDTQYF	TGCGCCAGCAGCCAAGACGTAGCGGGAGGGTTCACAGATACGCAGTATTTT
-	TRBV5-1	once	TRBJ2-3	CASSLGRAGTWPDTQYF	TGCGCCAGCAGCTTGGGGCGCGCCGGGACATGGCCGGATACGCAGTATTTT
-	TRBV7-3	many	TRBJ2-1	CASSLTGDNEQFF	TGTGCCAGCAGCTTAACAGGGGACAATGAGCAGTTCTTC
-	TRBV12-3/TRBV12-4	-	TRBJ2-7	CASSLDRAAYEQYF	TGTGCCAGCAGTTTAGACAGGGCCGCCTACGAGCAGTACTTC
TRBD2	TRBV6-2/TRBV6-3	few	TRBJ2-4	CASSALAGYTWGYF	TGTGCCAGCAGTGCGCTAGCGGGGTATACCTGGGGGTACTTC
-	TRBV5-1	few	TRBJ2-7	CASSGGQSSSYEQYF	TGCGCCAGCAGCGGCGGACAGTCGAGCTCCTACGAGCAGTACTTC
TRBD1	TRBV7-9	once	TRBJ1-4	CASSSRTGTNEKLFF	TGTGCCAGCAGCTCCCGGACAGGGACTAATGAAAAACTGTTTTTT
TRBD1	TRBV6-2/TRBV6-3	-	TRBJ2-5	CASSPDRTLQETQYF	TGTGCCAGCAGCCCGGACAGGACCCTACAAGAGACCCAGTACTTC
TRBD2	TRBV4-3	few	TRBJ2-1	CASSQAPASGRNEQFF	TGCGCCAGCAGCCAAGCCCCGGCTAGCGGGAGAAATGAGCAGTTCTTC
TRBD1	TRBV4-1	few	TRBJ2-7	CASSQEVTGGDEQYF	TGCGCCAGCAGCCAAGAAGTGACAGGGGGCGACGAGCAGTACTTC
-	TRBV5-1	many	TRBJ2-4	CASSPTAAKNIQYF	TGCGCCAGCAGCCCGACAGCCGCCAAAAACATTCAGTACTTC
-	TRBV20-1	-	TRBJ2-7	CSASPLGEGANEQYF	TGCAGTGCTAGCCCCTTGGGAGAAGGGGCCAACGAGCAGTACTTC
TRBD2	TRBV9	few	TRBJ2-2	CASSPGGRHTGELFF	TGTGCCAGCAGCCCCGGCGGGAGGCACACCGGGGAGCTGTTTTTT
-	TRBV28	few	TRBJ1-3	CASSFTGAGNTIYF	TGTGCCAGCAGTTTCACGGGGGCTGGAAACACCATATATTTT
-	TRBV18	few	TRBJ1-6	CASSPVWDNSPLHF	TGTGCCAGCTCACCAGTCTGGGATAATTCACCCCTCCACTTT
TRBD1	TRBV14	-	TRBJ2-1	CASSPTGQYNEQFF	TGTGCCAGCAGCCCGACGGGACAGTACAATGAGCAGTTCTTC
TRBD1	TRBV5-1	few	TRBJ1-6	CASSLVTTGGTSPLHF	TGCGCCAGCAGCCTAGTTACAACAGGGGGCACTTCACCCCTCCACTTT
-	TRBV20-1	-	TRBJ2-2	CSARRTGELFF	TGCAGTGCAAGGAGAACCGGGGAGCTGTTTTTT
-	TRBV21-1	few	TRBJ2-7	CASTEPTSGLAYEQYF	TGTGCCAGCACCGAACCAACTAGCGGGCTAGCCTACGAGCAGTACTTC
TRBD2	TRBV9	-	TRBJ2-6	CASSTRTSGSGGANVLTF	TGTGCCAGCAGCACGCGGACTAGCGGGAGTGGTGGGGCCAACGTCCTGACTTTC
-	TRBV4-3	few	TRBJ2-1	CASSQVWRPNNEQFF	TGCGCCAGCAGCCAAGTATGGAGGCCAAACAATGAGCAGTTCTTC
-	TRBV4-2	many	TRBJ2-1	CASSQGSVANEQFF	TGTGCCAGCAGCCAAGGAAGCGTAGCCAATGAGCAGTTCTTC
TRBD2	TRBV12-3/TRBV12-4	few	TRBJ2-3	CASSFPAGVPDTQYF	TGTGCCAGCAGTTTTCCCGCGGGGGTGCCGGATACGCAGTATTTT
TRBD2	TRBV3-1	many	TRBJ2-3	CASSQDSRLAGGPLTDTQYF	TGTGCCAGCAGCCAAGATAGTAGGCTAGCGGGAGGGCCTCTCACAGATACGCAGTATTTT
TRBD1	TRBV20-1	-	TRBJ2-6	CSAKQGAGANVLTF	TGCAGTGCAAAACAGGGGGCCGGGGCCAACGTCCTGACTTTC
-	TRBV28	-	TRBJ2-5	CASSLWTKETQYF	TGTGCCAGCAGTTTGTGGACCAAAGAGACCCAGTACTTC
-	TRBV20-1	few	TRBJ2-6	CSVPYSGANVLTF	TGCAGTGTTCCATACTCTGGGGCCAACGTCCTGACTTTC
TRBD1	TRBV7-9	few	TRBJ2-7	CASSLVPWTGGFDEQYF	TGTGCCAGCAGCTTAGTACCCTGGACAGGGGGCTTTGACGAGCAGTACTTC
-	TRBV20-1	few	TRBJ1-6	CSARRDNSPLHF	TGCAGTGCTAGACGGGATAATTCACCCCTCCACTTT
-	TRBV7-2	-	TRBJ2-7	CASSFVAELGEQYF	TGTGCCAGCAGCTTTGTGGCAGAATTGGGGGAGCAGTACTTC
TRBD2	TRBV28	-	TRBJ2-5	CASRTSGRGETQYF	TGTGCCAGCAGAACTAGCGGGAGAGGCGAGACCCAGTACTTC
-	TRBV5-6	few	TRBJ1-4	CASTSIIDEKLFF	TGTGCCAGCACCTCTATAATTGATGAAAAACTGTTTTTT
-	TRBV12-3/TRBV12-4	many	TRBJ2-7	CASSVTGRPYEQYF	TGTGCCAGCAGTGTCACAGGGAGGCCCTACGAGCAGTACTTC
-	TRBV5-1	few	TRBJ1-1	CASSRTGQNTEAFF	TGCGCCAGCAGCCGCACTGGACAGAACACTGAAGCTTTCTTT
-	TRBV29-1	few	TRBJ1-2	CSVDGPGAQLGYTF	TGCAGCGTTGATGGACCAGGGGCGCAACTAGGCTACACCTTC
TRBD1	TRBV7-6	-	TRBJ2-4	CASSPGQVGVNIQYF	TGTGCCAGCAGCCCCGGACAGGTTGGGGTAAACATTCAGTACTTC
TRBD1	TRBV7-6	few	TRBJ2-7	CASSLAANRDRYYEQYF	TGTGCCAGCAGCTTAGCGGCAAACCGGGACAGGTACTACGAGCAGTACTTC
-	TRBV6-5	-	TRBJ2-1	CASSYSKASWGNNEQFF	TGTGCCAGCAGTTACTCGAAAGCCTCCTGGGGGAACAATGAGCAGTTCTTC
-	TRBV2	few	TRBJ2-2	CASSELWREPVNTGELFF	TGTGCCAGCAGTGAATTGTGGAGGGAGCCAGTGAACACCGGGGAGCTGTTTTTT
TRBD1	TRBV7-6	few	TRBJ2-1	CASSLVVSGGRNEQFF	TGTGCCAGCAGCTTAGTGGTATCAGGGGGCCGCAATGAGCAGTTCTTC